This TCR beta chain was sequenced during a study of T cell responses to AZD1222 COVID-19 vaccine. CDR1 and CDR2 (germline): LNHDA, SQIVND (reference sequence). V lost 3 bases and J lost 6, with 14 bases in between. The CDR3 runs 14 residues. Whether given at about 4 or about 12 weeks, second doses were pooled. This table comes from immunoSEQ multiplex PCR, and its TCRdb copy is limited to in-frame clones, with some not included. The table includes more than 150,000 clones, roughly 94% detected once. Sequences were derived from peripheral blood, sampled 28 days after the second AZD1222 dose. The clonotype comes from an adult who received the AZD1222 COVID-19 vaccine. The chain couples TRBV19 to TRBJ1-2; D not certain. This CDR3 reads CASSMAVGGHGYTF. The CDR3 DNA reads as TGTGCCAGTAGTATGGCCGTAGGAGGGCATGGCTACACCTTC.